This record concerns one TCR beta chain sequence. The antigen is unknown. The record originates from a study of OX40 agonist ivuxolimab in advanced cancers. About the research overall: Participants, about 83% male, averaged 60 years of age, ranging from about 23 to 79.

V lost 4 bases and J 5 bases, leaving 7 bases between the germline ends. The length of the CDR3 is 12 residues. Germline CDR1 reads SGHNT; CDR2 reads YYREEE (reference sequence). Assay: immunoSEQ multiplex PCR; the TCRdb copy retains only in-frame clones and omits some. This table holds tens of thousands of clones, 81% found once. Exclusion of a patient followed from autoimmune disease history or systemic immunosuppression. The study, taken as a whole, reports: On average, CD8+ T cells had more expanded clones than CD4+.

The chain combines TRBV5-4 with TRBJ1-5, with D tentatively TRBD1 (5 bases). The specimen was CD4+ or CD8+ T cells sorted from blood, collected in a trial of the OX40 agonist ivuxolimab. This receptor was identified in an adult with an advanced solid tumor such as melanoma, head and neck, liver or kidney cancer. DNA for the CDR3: TGTGCCAGCAGCGAAGGGGATCAGCCCCAGCATTTT. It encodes CASSEGDQPQHF. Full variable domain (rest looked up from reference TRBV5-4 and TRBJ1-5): ETGVTQSPTHLIKTRGQQVTLRCSSQSGHNTVSWYQQALGQGPQFIFQYYREEENGRGNFPPRFSGLQFPNYSSELNVNALELDDSALYLCASSEGDQPQHFGDGTRLSIL.